Listed below are T cell receptor beta chains from one sample, sequenced in a study of blood T cell repertoires in COVID-19. Clones were read by immunoSEQ multiplex PCR, and TCRdb kept only the in-frame ones, dropping some. The data hold about 50,000 clones, with around 73% observed a single time. What was sequenced was PBMCs or T cells enriched from blood (not recorded which). These TCRs come from a woman in her 50s with acute COVID-19. Each CDR3 is given with its conserved first and last residue. Each record gives: CDR3 length, clone size, J gene, D gene, V gene, CDR3 protein, CDR3 DNA. The D gene is left open where the match is weak. The size field is filled for only some rows; it gives once, few, many or a size class.

len: 14
abundance: NA
j_gene: TRBJ1-3
d_gene: NA
v_gene: TRBV18
CDR3aa: CASSPESSGNTIYF
CDR3nt: TGTGCCAGCTCACCGGAGAGCTCTGGAAACACCATATATTTT

len: 15
abundance: NA
j_gene: TRBJ2-5
d_gene: TRBD2
v_gene: TRBV7-7
CDR3aa: CASSRAGGRQETQYF
CDR3nt: TGTGCTAGCAGCCGTGCGGGGGGGCGCCAAGAGACCCAGTACTTC

len: 15
abundance: NA
j_gene: TRBJ2-1
d_gene: NA
v_gene: TRBV5-5
CDR3aa: CASTMTGGTYNEQFF
CDR3nt: TGTGCCAGCACTATGACTGGGGGGACCTACAATGAGCAGTTCTTC

len: 17
abundance: NA
j_gene: TRBJ2-2
d_gene: TRBD1
v_gene: TRBV4-1
CDR3aa: CASSQDIPGTVAGELFF
CDR3nt: TGCGCCAGCAGCCAGGATATTCCCGGGACAGTGGCCGGGGAGCTGTTTTTT

len: 13
abundance: NA
j_gene: TRBJ1-2
d_gene: TRBD1
v_gene: TRBV12-3/TRBV12-4
CDR3aa: CASSRGRGLGYTF
CDR3nt: TGTGCCAGCAGTCGGGGCAGGGGGCTTGGCTACACCTTC

len: 12
abundance: NA
j_gene: TRBJ2-3
d_gene: NA
v_gene: TRBV30
CDR3aa: CAWSQITDTQYF
CDR3nt: TGTGCCTGGAGTCAAATCACAGATACGCAGTATTTT

len: 12
abundance: few
j_gene: TRBJ2-7
d_gene: TRBD1
v_gene: TRBV5-1
CDR3aa: CASSKDREEQYF
CDR3nt: TGCGCCAGCAGCAAGGACAGGGAGGAGCAGTACTTC

len: 15
abundance: NA
j_gene: TRBJ2-1
d_gene: TRBD1
v_gene: TRBV11-3
CDR3aa: CASSTGQGRNNEQFF
CDR3nt: TGTGCCAGCAGCACCGGACAGGGAAGGAACAATGAGCAGTTCTTC

len: 16
abundance: NA
j_gene: TRBJ1-5
d_gene: NA
v_gene: TRBV5-1
CDR3aa: CASSLGGLGDNQPQHF
CDR3nt: TGCGCCAGCAGCTTGGGGGGCCTTGGGGACAATCAGCCCCAGCATTTT

len: 16
abundance: NA
j_gene: TRBJ2-3
d_gene: NA
v_gene: TRBV13
CDR3aa: CASSLRAGALTDTQYF
CDR3nt: TGTGCCAGCAGCCTGAGGGCGGGGGCCCTCACAGATACGCAGTATTTT

len: 15
abundance: NA
j_gene: TRBJ1-4
d_gene: NA
v_gene: TRBV28
CDR3aa: CASSSYRVGYEKLFF
CDR3nt: TGTGCCAGCAGTTCCTACAGGGTGGGGTATGAAAAACTGTTTTTT

len: 14
abundance: NA
j_gene: TRBJ1-4
d_gene: NA
v_gene: TRBV2
CDR3aa: CASSSRFSNEKLFF
CDR3nt: TGTGCCAGCAGTAGCAGGTTTTCAAATGAAAAACTGTTTTTT

len: 12
abundance: NA
j_gene: TRBJ1-4
d_gene: NA
v_gene: TRBV19
CDR3aa: CASSRASGKLFF
CDR3nt: TGTGCCAGTAGTAGGGCGAGTGGAAAACTGTTTTTT

len: 15
abundance: once
j_gene: TRBJ1-5
d_gene: NA
v_gene: TRBV2
CDR3aa: CASSVHSYSNQPQHF
CDR3nt: TGTGCCAGCAGTGTACACAGTTATAGCAATCAGCCCCAGCATTTT

len: 14
abundance: NA
j_gene: TRBJ1-2
d_gene: NA
v_gene: TRBV7-9
CDR3aa: CASSLVGVNYGYTF
CDR3nt: TGTGCCAGCAGCTTAGTAGGAGTTAACTATGGCTACACCTTC

len: 17
abundance: NA
j_gene: TRBJ1-4
d_gene: NA
v_gene: TRBV15
CDR3aa: CATSRVSRGELGEKLFF
CDR3nt: TGTGCCACCAGCAGAGTCAGTCGGGGAGAGTTGGGTGAAAAACTGTTTTTT

len: 14
abundance: few
j_gene: TRBJ1-4
d_gene: NA
v_gene: TRBV3-1/TRBV3-2
CDR3aa: CASSQGTVSRKLFF
CDR3nt: TGTGCCAGCAGCCAAGGGACAGTTTCTAGAAAACTGTTTTTT

len: 17
abundance: NA
j_gene: TRBJ2-7
d_gene: NA
v_gene: TRBV4-2
CDR3aa: CASSQEKEGLYTYEQYF
CDR3nt: TGTGCCAGCAGCCAAGAGAAGGAGGGACTCTACACCTACGAGCAGTACTTC

len: 14
abundance: medium-sized
j_gene: TRBJ1-5
d_gene: TRBD1
v_gene: TRBV7-2
CDR3aa: CASSGGQGYQPQHF
CDR3nt: TGTGCCAGCAGCGGGGGACAGGGATATCAGCCCCAGCATTTT

len: 13
abundance: NA
j_gene: TRBJ1-3
d_gene: NA
v_gene: TRBV28
CDR3aa: CATGVSSGNTIYF
CDR3nt: TGTGCCACCGGAGTGAGCTCTGGAAACACCATATATTTT

len: 15
abundance: once
j_gene: TRBJ2-1
d_gene: TRBD1
v_gene: TRBV24-1
CDR3aa: CATGQTGDSYNEQFF
CDR3nt: TGTGCCACCGGTCAGACAGGGGACTCCTACAATGAGCAGTTCTTC

len: 11
abundance: NA
j_gene: TRBJ1-2
d_gene: NA
v_gene: TRBV20-1
CDR3aa: CSAPYTGRYTF
CDR3nt: TGCAGTGCTCCCTATACAGGGCGGTACACCTTC

len: 12
abundance: NA
j_gene: TRBJ1-1
d_gene: NA
v_gene: TRBV18
CDR3aa: CASSTARTEAFF
CDR3nt: TGTGCCAGCTCAACAGCTCGCACTGAAGCTTTCTTT

len: 14
abundance: few
j_gene: TRBJ1-5
d_gene: NA
v_gene: TRBV7-9
CDR3aa: CASSLGGDLLPQHF
CDR3nt: TGTGCCAGCAGCTTAGGGGGAGACCTGCTGCCCCAGCATTTT

len: 13
abundance: NA
j_gene: TRBJ1-1
d_gene: NA
v_gene: TRBV14
CDR3aa: CASSQDFASEAFF
CDR3nt: TGTGCCAGCAGCCAAGATTTCGCAAGCGAAGCTTTCTTT

len: 16
abundance: NA
j_gene: TRBJ1-6
d_gene: NA
v_gene: TRBV3-1/TRBV3-2
CDR3aa: CASSQGATSYNSPLHF
CDR3nt: TGTGCCAGCAGCCAAGGGGCGACCTCCTATAATTCACCCCTCCACTTT

len: 13
abundance: few
j_gene: TRBJ1-2
d_gene: TRBD1
v_gene: TRBV5-1
CDR3aa: CASSFGDSPGYTF
CDR3nt: TGCGCCAGCAGCTTCGGGGACAGCCCTGGCTACACCTTC

len: 15
abundance: NA
j_gene: TRBJ2-5
d_gene: TRBD2
v_gene: TRBV11-2
CDR3aa: CASSLESRGTETQYF
CDR3nt: TGTGCCAGCAGCTTAGAATCGCGGGGGACCGAGACCCAGTACTTC

len: 16
abundance: NA
j_gene: TRBJ1-3
d_gene: NA
v_gene: TRBV7-3
CDR3aa: CASSLFGQGGGNTIYF
CDR3nt: TGTGCCAGCAGCTTATTCGGTCAGGGAGGAGGAAACACCATATATTTT

len: 14
abundance: NA
j_gene: TRBJ1-6
d_gene: NA
v_gene: TRBV28
CDR3aa: CASSFTAYNSPLHF
CDR3nt: TGTGCCAGCAGTTTCACAGCCTATAATTCACCCCTCCACTTT

len: 14
abundance: NA
j_gene: TRBJ2-3
d_gene: NA
v_gene: TRBV18
CDR3aa: CASSPPSGRDTQYF
CDR3nt: TGTGCCAGCTCACCACCGTCGGGGAGAGATACGCAGTATTTT

len: 18
abundance: NA
j_gene: TRBJ1-1
d_gene: TRBD1
v_gene: TRBV19
CDR3aa: CASSMWTGWGKESTEAFF
CDR3nt: TGTGCCAGTAGTATGTGGACAGGCTGGGGTAAGGAGAGCACTGAAGCTTTCTTT

len: 13
abundance: NA
j_gene: TRBJ2-7
d_gene: TRBD2
v_gene: TRBV2
CDR3aa: CASSYSGGSEQYF
CDR3nt: TGTGCCAGCAGCTATAGCGGGGGTTCCGAGCAGTACTTC

len: 17
abundance: once
j_gene: TRBJ1-1
d_gene: NA
v_gene: TRBV1
CDR3aa: CTSSQYSFQGHNTEAFF
CDR3nt: TGCACCAGCAGCCAGTATTCTTTCCAGGGTCACAACACTGAAGCTTTCTTT

len: 13
abundance: NA
j_gene: TRBJ1-4
d_gene: NA
v_gene: TRBV28
CDR3aa: CASRQTFNEKLFF
CDR3nt: TGTGCCAGCAGACAGACGTTTAATGAAAAACTGTTTTTT

len: 14
abundance: NA
j_gene: TRBJ1-6
d_gene: NA
v_gene: TRBV10-3
CDR3aa: CAISASFDNSPLHF
CDR3nt: TGTGCCATCAGTGCGTCCTTCGATAATTCACCCCTCCACTTT

len: 16
abundance: NA
j_gene: TRBJ2-2
d_gene: TRBD2
v_gene: TRBV7-9
CDR3aa: CASVQLAGDPVGELFF
CDR3nt: TGTGCCAGTGTTCAGCTAGCGGGGGATCCAGTCGGGGAGCTGTTTTTT

len: 15
abundance: NA
j_gene: TRBJ1-2
d_gene: NA
v_gene: TRBV2
CDR3aa: CASSDGQPTNYGYTF
CDR3nt: TGTGCCAGCAGTGATGGACAGCCTACTAACTATGGCTACACCTTC

len: 15
abundance: few
j_gene: TRBJ2-3
d_gene: TRBD2
v_gene: TRBV19
CDR3aa: CASTTGTSVKDTQYF
CDR3nt: TGTGCCAGTACCACCGGGACTAGCGTTAAAGATACGCAGTATTTT

len: 12
abundance: NA
j_gene: TRBJ1-1
d_gene: NA
v_gene: TRBV5-1
CDR3aa: CASSLAGAGAFF
CDR3nt: TGCGCCAGCAGCTTGGCGGGTGCCGGAGCTTTCTTT

len: 14
abundance: NA
j_gene: TRBJ1-1
d_gene: NA
v_gene: TRBV27
CDR3aa: CASSYGGARTEAFF
CDR3nt: TGTGCCAGCAGTTATGGGGGGGCGAGGACTGAAGCTTTCTTT

len: 15
abundance: NA
j_gene: TRBJ2-1
d_gene: NA
v_gene: TRBV11-3
CDR3aa: CASSLEGVSYNEQFF
CDR3nt: TGTGCCAGCAGCTTAGAAGGGGTTTCCTACAATGAGCAGTTCTTC

len: 12
abundance: few
j_gene: TRBJ1-1
d_gene: NA
v_gene: TRBV7-9
CDR3aa: CASSLGPTEAFF
CDR3nt: TGTGCCAGCAGCTTGGGGCCCACTGAAGCTTTCTTT

len: 16
abundance: NA
j_gene: TRBJ1-1
d_gene: NA
v_gene: TRBV12-5
CDR3aa: CASGFSMGGPNTEAFF
CDR3nt: TGTGCTAGTGGTTTTAGTATGGGGGGACCGAACACTGAAGCTTTCTTT

len: 14
abundance: few
j_gene: TRBJ2-3
d_gene: TRBD1
v_gene: TRBV5-1
CDR3aa: CASSLQGKSDTQYF
CDR3nt: TGCGCCAGCAGCTTACAGGGGAAATCAGATACGCAGTATTTT

len: 16
abundance: NA
j_gene: TRBJ2-7
d_gene: TRBD1
v_gene: TRBV4-1
CDR3aa: CASSYQTGTGGAEQYF
CDR3nt: TGCGCCAGCAGCTACCAAACCGGGACAGGTGGGGCCGAGCAGTACTTC

len: 20
abundance: few
j_gene: TRBJ1-4
d_gene: NA
v_gene: TRBV3-1/TRBV3-2
CDR3aa: CASSQDWWRVQGGINEKLFF
CDR3nt: TGTGCCAGCAGCCAAGATTGGTGGAGGGTCCAGGGAGGGATTAATGAAAAACTGTTTTTT